This is a list of T cell receptor beta chains from one sample in a study of blood T cell repertoires in COVID-19. The data were produced by immunoSEQ multiplex PCR, yet TCRdb's version contains in-frame clones alone and is incomplete. The data hold approximately 150,000 clones, with roughly 82% observed a single time. The sample comprised peripheral blood. The receptors stem from a human donor in a cohort sampled during active COVID-19. Both conserved end residues are part of each CDR3. D genes are given only for firm matches. Size tells how often a clone was seen (once, few, many) or the class of an expanded clone, and some rows leave it out.

size | J | D | V | CDR3 | DNA
. | TRBJ2-7 | TRBD1 | TRBV5-6 | CASSLRQGGYEQYF | TGTGCCAGCAGCTTGCGACAGGGCGGGTACGAGCAGTACTTC
. | TRBJ2-3 | TRBD1 | TRBV28 | CASSLTGGTGTDTQYF | TGTGCCAGCAGTTTGACAGGGGGTACAGGCACAGATACGCAGTATTTT
. | TRBJ2-1 | TRBD2 | TRBV7-2 | CASTLLAGGINEQFF | TGTGCCAGCACCCTACTAGCGGGGGGAATAAATGAGCAGTTCTTC
. | TRBJ2-7 | TRBD2 | TRBV10-3 | CAISPTGGLYEQYF | TGTGCCATCAGTCCAACGGGGGGTCTTTACGAGCAGTACTTC
. | TRBJ2-7 | . | TRBV29-1 | CSVRLPSHEQYF | TGCAGCGTCCGACTCCCCTCCCACGAGCAGTACTTC
. | TRBJ2-2 | TRBD2 | TRBV3-1/TRBV3-2 | CASSKLASGNTGELFF | TGTGCCAGCAGCAAGCTGGCTAGCGGAAACACCGGGGAGCTGTTTTTT
. | TRBJ1-2 | TRBD1 | TRBV11-2 | CASSTPGQGARSYGYTF | TGTGCCAGCAGCACACCGGGACAGGGGGCGCGAAGCTATGGCTACACCTTC
. | TRBJ2-1 | . | TRBV9 | CASSPRRAPNEQFF | TGTGCCAGCAGCCCCCGGAGGGCCCCAAATGAGCAGTTCTTC
. | TRBJ2-5 | . | TRBV21-1 | CASSKDHPTFRGLETQYF | TGTGCCAGCAGCAAAGACCATCCCACATTCAGGGGGCTGGAGACCCAGTACTTC
. | TRBJ2-1 | TRBD2 | TRBV2 | CASSTSLAGGGNNEQFF | TGTGCCAGCAGCACCTCCTTAGCGGGAGGGGGGAACAATGAGCAGTTCTTC
. | TRBJ1-1 | TRBD1 | TRBV2 | CASSVGGGVFFTEAFF | TGTGCCAGCAGTGTTGGAGGGGGCGTTTTCTTCACTGAAGCTTTCTTT
. | TRBJ1-1 | . | TRBV6-6 | CASSSRTAANTEAFF | TGTGCCAGCAGTTCGAGGACAGCCGCGAACACTGAAGCTTTCTTT
. | TRBJ1-2 | TRBD1 | TRBV14 | CASSRGQGYYGYTF | TGTGCCAGCAGCCGGGGACAGGGATACTATGGCTACACCTTC
. | TRBJ2-7 | TRBD2 | TRBV11-2 | CASSRLSGLFYEQYF | TGTGCCAGCAGCCGCCTTAGCGGGCTTTTCTACGAGCAGTACTTC
. | TRBJ2-2 | . | TRBV5-4 | CATKLGGAPATGELFF | TGTGCCACCAAGCTGGGAGGTGCCCCAGCAACCGGGGAGCTGTTTTTT
. | TRBJ1-6 | . | TRBV28 | CASREDGTYNSPLHF | TGTGCCAGCAGGGAGGACGGGACCTATAATTCACCCCTCCACTTT
. | TRBJ2-7 | TRBD1 | TRBV6-5 | CASSYRGPGYEQYF | TGTGCCAGCAGTTACAGGGGGCCTGGGTACGAGCAGTACTTC
. | TRBJ2-5 | TRBD1 | TRBV6-1 | CASSDIFDRVETQYF | TGTGCCAGCAGTGATATTTTTGACAGGGTAGAGACCCAGTACTTC
few | TRBJ2-1 | TRBD2 | TRBV5-1 | CASSLRERGGYNEQFF | TGCGCCAGCAGCTTGAGAGAGCGGGGGGGATACAATGAGCAGTTCTTC
. | TRBJ2-5 | . | TRBV11-2 | CASSLVPARRETQYF | TGTGCCAGCAGCTTAGTTCCCGCGCGGCGGGAGACCCAGTACTTC
. | TRBJ2-5 | . | TRBV3-1/TRBV3-2 | CATKPLGETQYF | TGTGCCACCAAACCACTCGGGGAGACCCAGTACTTC
once | TRBJ1-5 | . | TRBV30 | CAWSADSTSQPQHF | TGTGCCTGGAGTGCCGACAGCACGAGCCAGCCCCAGCATTTT
. | TRBJ2-1 | . | TRBV5-1 | CASSLAPSKDNEQFF | TGCGCCAGCAGCTTGGCTCCGAGCAAAGACAATGAGCAGTTCTTC
. | TRBJ2-3 | TRBD1 | TRBV28 | CASSSPGGSTDTQYF | TGTGCCAGCAGCTCCCCAGGGGGTAGCACAGATACGCAGTATTTT
. | TRBJ2-3 | TRBD2 | TRBV5-1 | CASSSGGLAGVPSTADTQYF | TGCGCCAGCAGCTCGGGGGGACTAGCGGGAGTACCGAGTACGGCAGATACGCAGTATTTT
. | TRBJ2-1 | TRBD1 | TRBV2 | CASRELGTGTHNEQFF | TGTGCCAGCAGAGAACTCGGGACAGGGACCCACAATGAGCAGTTCTTC
. | TRBJ1-2 | . | TRBV28 | CASSSIYYGYTF | TGTGCCAGCAGTTCTATCTATTATGGCTACACCTTC
. | TRBJ1-5 | TRBD1 | TRBV9 | CASSGTGGIDQPQHF | TGTGCCAGCAGCGGCACAGGGGGCATCGATCAGCCCCAGCATTTT
. | TRBJ2-5 | . | TRBV5-6 | CASSPFGGGEETQYF | TGTGCCAGCAGCCCATTTGGGGGGGGCGAGGAGACCCAGTACTTC
. | TRBJ1-5 | TRBD1 | TRBV5-6 | CASSDRTGQPQHF | TGTGCCAGCAGCGACCGGACAGGGCAGCCCCAGCATTTT
. | TRBJ2-2 | TRBD1 | TRBV25-1 | CASSDTGGIAGELFF | TGTGCCAGCAGTGATACAGGGGGAATCGCCGGGGAGCTGTTTTTT